The TCR beta chain under discussion was sequenced for a study of cytomegalovirus exposure and HLA in healthy donors. General study findings and limits: Per published reports, the classifier diagnosed cytomegalovirus status with high specificity and sensitivity.

For this clone: Its antigen remains unknown.

PCR amplification relied on 60 Vbeta primers (plus 13 Jbeta primers). TCRdb keeps only in-frame clones here, not all; method: immunoSEQ multiplex PCR. This sample has about 150,000 clones, with around 78% found just once. The sequence came from a young woman in good health and CMV-seronegative. Sequencing was performed on PBMCs.

CDR3 coding DNA: TGTGCCAGCAGCTTAGATTTAGGGAGCTACGAGCAGTACTTC. Residues: CASSLDLGSYEQYF. The gene calls are TRBV11-2 and TRBJ2-7, with a weak D call TRBD2 (5 bases). The V and J ends lost 0 bases and 3 bases respectively, with 9 bases between them. Germline V gene sequence: CDR1 SGHAT, CDR2 FQNNGV. The CDR3 has 14 amino acids.